This note documents a single T cell receptor (beta chain) sequence. The data originate from a study of shared clonotypes between healthy human individuals. Profiling relied on immunoSEQ multiplex PCR, and the TCRdb table lists in-frame clones only, not all of them. Among some 1.5 million clones listed, around 98% were seen once. This CDR3 contains 20 residues. Germline V gene lookup returns CDR1 SGHRS and CDR2 YFSETQ. J lost 1 base, V lost 6 bases, and 17 bases had no gene match. Specimen: naive CD4+ T cells sorted from blood. Subset defined: CD45RA+ positively selected. This sequence was found in a man aged 25-40 years in good health. The J gene is TRBJ2-7, the V gene TRBV5-1; 15 bases align to TRBD2. Here the CDR3 reads CASTLNPGLAGGRGSYEQYF. In DNA, the CDR3 is TGCGCCAGCACCTTAAACCCGGGACTAGCGGGAGGACGAGGGTCCTACGAGCAGTACTTC.